The entry that follows covers one T cell receptor beta chain sequence. Original processing notes: Counts of nucleated cells, estimated from reference gene primer amplification, were obtained. TCRdb's copy holds only in-frame clones and misses some; the assay was immunoSEQ multiplex PCR. V, J and clone size are those of that table, while D and trimming were read from the DNA. The repertoire holds approximately 50,000 clones, 90% seen once, with 3.5% to 5% in the top ten. This record belongs to a study of blood T cell repertoires in COVID-19. As for the study in general: Samples of COVID-19 (acute and convalescent) were obtained from the United States, Italy and Spain. Nucleic acid was either cDNA or gDNA, and it came from T cells, B-cell-depleted T cells, or PBMCs.

The V segment lost 1 base and the J segment 11 bases; nucleotides outside the gene matches: 10. This CDR3 has 15 residues. Per the germline V gene, CDR1 is SGHDT and CDR2 is YYEEEE. This TCR was recovered from a human donor in a cohort sampled during active COVID-19. The material sequenced was peripheral blood. The V gene is TRBV5-6, the J gene TRBJ2-1, with 9 bases identical to TRBD1. DNA of the CDR3: TGTGCCAGCAGCTTGAGAGGGACAGGGAGCGTAAAGCAGTTCTTC. Translating gives CASSLRGTGSVKQFF.